The 7 T cell receptor beta chains below were found in one sample sequenced in a study of blood T cell repertoires in COVID-19. This table comes from immunoSEQ multiplex PCR, and its TCRdb copy is limited to in-frame clones, with some not included. The data show over 300,000 clones, 80% to 90% seen once. Specimen: peripheral blood. Every receptor here comes from a woman in her 50s with acute or convalescent COVID-19.

The J gene is TRBJ1-2, the V gene TRBV15; 11 bases match TRBD1. This CDR3 has 13 residues. The junction had 7 bases not matched to a gene; V was cut back by 8 bases and J by 8 bases. CDR1 is LNHNV and CDR2 is YYDKDF in the germline V gene (reference sequence). As DNA, the CDR3 is TGTGCCACCCCGGGGACAGGGGGTGGAGGCTACACCTTC. It is translated as CATPGTGGGGYTF.

This sequence joins TRBV7-3 and TRBJ1-2; 12 positions agree with TRBD1. The V and J ends lost 3 bases and 7 bases, in that order; junction bases with no gene match: 3. In germline, CDR1 is SGHTA, CDR2 FQGTGA. CDR3 length: 14 amino acids. The CDR3 spells CASSLGTGGVGYTF. The DNA for the CDR3 is TGTGCCAGCAGCTTGGGGACAGGGGGCGTTGGCTACACCTTC.

This clone was recorded once. This chain links TRBV7-9 with TRBJ1-1; 7 nucleotides agree with TRBD1. V lost 5 bases and J lost 5; bases outside the gene matches: 8. Germline lookup yields CDR1 SEHNR and CDR2 FQNEAQ (reference sequence). The CDR3 spans 14 residues. CDR3 sequence reads: CASSPGQRGTEAFF. The CDR3 DNA follows: TGTGCCAGCAGCCCGGGACAGCGAGGGACTGAAGCTTTCTTT.

The rearrangement joins TRBV27 to TRBJ2-3; a weak D match, TRBD2 (6 bases). The CDR3 is 11 residues long. V lost 8 bases to trimming and J lost 5 bases, with 8 bases between them. CDR1 MNHEY and CDR2 SMNVEV come from the germline V gene (reference sequence). DNA of the CDR3: TGTGCCAGCCGGAGGGGAGATACGCAGTATTTT. It specifies CASRRGDTQYF.

The chain combines TRBV21-1 with TRBJ2-1; the table's D call, TRBD2, was not checked against the DNA. TRBV21-1 has pseudogene status. This CDR3 comprises 16 residues. The DNA for the CDR3 is TGTGCCAGCAGCGCCCCTCGGGATCTCACTTACAATGAGCAGTTCTTC. Translation: CASSAPRDLTYNEQFF.

This clone has more than one count but fewer than ten. This rearrangement joins TRBV30 to TRBJ1-6, with 8 bases that match TRBD1. The V and J ends lost 5 bases and 10 bases, in that order; junction bases with no gene match: 7. In germline, CDR1 is GTSNPN, CDR2 SVGIG (reference sequence). The CDR3 length is 13 residues. CDR3 nucleotides: TGTGCCTGGGCGGGACAGGAGGAATCACCCCTCCACTTT. Its protein product is CAWAGQEESPLHF.

The chain has TRBV30 and TRBJ2-4, with 7 bases aligning to TRBD2. The CDR3 runs 18 residues. The germline V gene encodes CDR1 GTSNPN and CDR2 SVGIG (reference sequence). V was pared by 0 bases and J by 1 base, with 12 bases of the junction left unmatched. The CDR3 is CAWSVMGSGKWAKNIQYF. For the CDR3, the DNA is TGTGCCTGGAGTGTAATGGGGAGCGGGAAGTGGGCCAAAAACATTCAGTACTTC. Full variable domain (outside the CDR3, taken from reference TRBV30 and TRBJ2-4): SQTIHQWPATLVQPVGSPLSLECTVEGTSNPNLYWYRQAAGRGLQLLFYSVGIGQISSEVPQNLSASRPQDRQFILSSKKLLLSDSGFYLCAWSVMGSGKWAKNIQYFGAGTRLSVL.